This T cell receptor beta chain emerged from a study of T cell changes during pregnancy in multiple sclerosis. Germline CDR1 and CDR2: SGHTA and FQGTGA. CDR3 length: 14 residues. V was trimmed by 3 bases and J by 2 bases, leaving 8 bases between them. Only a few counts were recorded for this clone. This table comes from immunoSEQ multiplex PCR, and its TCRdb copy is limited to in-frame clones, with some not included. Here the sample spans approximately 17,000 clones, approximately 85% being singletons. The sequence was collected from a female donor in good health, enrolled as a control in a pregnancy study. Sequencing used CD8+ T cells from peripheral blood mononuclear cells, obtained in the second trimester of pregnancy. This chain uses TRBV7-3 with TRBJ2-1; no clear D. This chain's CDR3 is CASSLEMPYNEQFF. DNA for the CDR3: TGTGCCAGCAGCTTGGAGATGCCCTACAATGAGCAGTTCTTC.